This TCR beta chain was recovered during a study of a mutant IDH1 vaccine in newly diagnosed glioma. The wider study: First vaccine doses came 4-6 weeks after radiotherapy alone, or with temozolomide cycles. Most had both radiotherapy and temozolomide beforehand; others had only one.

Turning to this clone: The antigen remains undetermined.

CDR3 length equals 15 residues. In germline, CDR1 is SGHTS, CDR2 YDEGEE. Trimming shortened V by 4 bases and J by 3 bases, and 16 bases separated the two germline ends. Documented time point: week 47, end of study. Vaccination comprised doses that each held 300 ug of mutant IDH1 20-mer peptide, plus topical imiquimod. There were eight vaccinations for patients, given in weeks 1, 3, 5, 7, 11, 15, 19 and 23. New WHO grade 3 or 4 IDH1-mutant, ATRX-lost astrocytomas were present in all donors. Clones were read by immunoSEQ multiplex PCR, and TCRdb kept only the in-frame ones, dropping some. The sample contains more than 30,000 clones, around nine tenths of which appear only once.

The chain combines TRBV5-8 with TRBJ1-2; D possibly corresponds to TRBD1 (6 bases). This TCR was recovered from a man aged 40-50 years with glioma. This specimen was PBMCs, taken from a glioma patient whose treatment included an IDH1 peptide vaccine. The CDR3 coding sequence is TGTGCCAGCAGCCTGATAGCGGGGGCAGACTATGGCTACACCTTC. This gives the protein CASSLIAGADYGYTF.